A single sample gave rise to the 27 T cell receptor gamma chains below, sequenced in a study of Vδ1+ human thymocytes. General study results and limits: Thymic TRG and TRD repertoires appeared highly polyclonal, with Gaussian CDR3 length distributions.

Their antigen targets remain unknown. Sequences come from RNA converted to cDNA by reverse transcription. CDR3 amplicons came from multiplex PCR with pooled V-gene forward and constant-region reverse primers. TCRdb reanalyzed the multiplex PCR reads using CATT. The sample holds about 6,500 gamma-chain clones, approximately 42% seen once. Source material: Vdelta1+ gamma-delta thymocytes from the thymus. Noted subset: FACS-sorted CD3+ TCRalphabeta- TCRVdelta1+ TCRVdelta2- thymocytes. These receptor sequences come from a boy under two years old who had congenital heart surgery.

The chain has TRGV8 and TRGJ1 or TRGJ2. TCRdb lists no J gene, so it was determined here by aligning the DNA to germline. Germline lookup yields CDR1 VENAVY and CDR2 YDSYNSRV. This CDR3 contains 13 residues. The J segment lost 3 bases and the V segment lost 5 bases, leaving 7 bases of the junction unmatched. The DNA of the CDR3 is TGTGCCACCTGGGCCGGAGGTTATTATAAGAAACTCTTT. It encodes CATWAGGYYKKLF.

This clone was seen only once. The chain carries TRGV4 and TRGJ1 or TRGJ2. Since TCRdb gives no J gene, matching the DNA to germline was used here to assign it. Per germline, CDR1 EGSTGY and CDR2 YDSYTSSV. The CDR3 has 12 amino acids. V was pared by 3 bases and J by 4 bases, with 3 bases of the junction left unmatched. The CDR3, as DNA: TGTGCCACCTGGGATCCCTATTATAAGAAACTCTTT. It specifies CATWDPYYKKLF.

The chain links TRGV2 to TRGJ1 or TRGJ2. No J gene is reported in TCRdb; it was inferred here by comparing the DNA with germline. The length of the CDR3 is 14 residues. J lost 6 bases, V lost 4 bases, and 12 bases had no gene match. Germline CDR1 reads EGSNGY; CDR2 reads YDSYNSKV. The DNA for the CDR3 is TGTGCCACCTGGGATGGCGGGTACGGTTATAAGAAACTCTTT. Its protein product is CATWDGGYGYKKLF.

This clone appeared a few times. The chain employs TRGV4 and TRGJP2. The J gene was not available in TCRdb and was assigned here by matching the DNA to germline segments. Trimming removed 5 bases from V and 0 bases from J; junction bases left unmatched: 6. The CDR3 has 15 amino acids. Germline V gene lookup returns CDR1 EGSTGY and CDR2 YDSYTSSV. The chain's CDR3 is CATWGDNSSDWIKTF. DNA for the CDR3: TGTGCCACCTGGGGGGATAATAGTAGTGATTGGATCAAGACGTTT.

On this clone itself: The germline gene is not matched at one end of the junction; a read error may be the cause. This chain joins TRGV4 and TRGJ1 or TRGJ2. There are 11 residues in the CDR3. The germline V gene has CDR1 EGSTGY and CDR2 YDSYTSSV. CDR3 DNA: TGTGCCACCGGGGATGTGTCACAGAAACTCTTT. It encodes CATGDVSQKLF.

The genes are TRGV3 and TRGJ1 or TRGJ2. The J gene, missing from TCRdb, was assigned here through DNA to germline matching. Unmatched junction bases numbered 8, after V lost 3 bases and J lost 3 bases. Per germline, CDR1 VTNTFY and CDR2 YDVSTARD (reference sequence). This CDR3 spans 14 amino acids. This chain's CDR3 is CATWDGLSYYKKLF. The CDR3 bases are TGTGCCACCTGGGACGGACTATCTTATTATAAGAAACTCTTT.

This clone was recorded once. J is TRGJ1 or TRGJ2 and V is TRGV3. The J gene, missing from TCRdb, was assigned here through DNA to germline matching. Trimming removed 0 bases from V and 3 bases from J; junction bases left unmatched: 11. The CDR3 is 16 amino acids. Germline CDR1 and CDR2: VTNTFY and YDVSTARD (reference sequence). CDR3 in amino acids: CATWDRPSGIYYKKLF. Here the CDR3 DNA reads TGTGCCACCTGGGACAGGCCTTCGGGGATTTATTATAAGAAACTCTTT.

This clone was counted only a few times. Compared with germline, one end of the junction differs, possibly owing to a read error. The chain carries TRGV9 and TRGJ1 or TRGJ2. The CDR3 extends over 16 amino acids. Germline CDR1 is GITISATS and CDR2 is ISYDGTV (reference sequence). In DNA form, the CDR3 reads TGTGCCCTGTGGGAGGTGCAAATGGCGAATTATTGTAAGAAACTCTTT. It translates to CALWEVQMANYCKKLF.

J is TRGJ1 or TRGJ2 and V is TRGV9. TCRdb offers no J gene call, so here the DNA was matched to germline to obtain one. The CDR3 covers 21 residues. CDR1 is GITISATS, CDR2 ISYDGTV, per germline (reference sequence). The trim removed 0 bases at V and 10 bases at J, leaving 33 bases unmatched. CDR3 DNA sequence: TGTGCCTTGTGGGAGGTGCAGGTTCCCGTCTCACCCAGCTTCGATGGGGGCAAGAAACTCTTT. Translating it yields CALWEVQVPVSPSFDGGKKLF.

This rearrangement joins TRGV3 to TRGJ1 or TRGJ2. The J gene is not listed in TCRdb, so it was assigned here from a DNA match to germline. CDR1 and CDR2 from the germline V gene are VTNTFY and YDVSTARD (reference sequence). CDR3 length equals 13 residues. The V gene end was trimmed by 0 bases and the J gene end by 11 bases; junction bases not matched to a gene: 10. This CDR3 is CATWDRPKRQKLF. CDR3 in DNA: TGTGCCACCTGGGACAGGCCAAAGAGGCAGAAACTCTTT.

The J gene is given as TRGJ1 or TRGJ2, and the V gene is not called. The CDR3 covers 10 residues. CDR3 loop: CASSYYKKLF. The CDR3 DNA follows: TGTGCCTCGAGTTATTATAAGAAACTCTTT.

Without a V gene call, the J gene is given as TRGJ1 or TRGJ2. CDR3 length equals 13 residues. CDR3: CATWDRLGYKKLF. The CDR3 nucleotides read TGTGCCACCTGGGACAGGCTTGGTTATAAGAAACTCTTT.

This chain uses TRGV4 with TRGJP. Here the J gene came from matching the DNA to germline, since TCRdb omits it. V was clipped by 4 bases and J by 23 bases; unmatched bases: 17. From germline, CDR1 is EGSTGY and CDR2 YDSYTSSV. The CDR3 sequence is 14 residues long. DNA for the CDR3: TGTGCCACCTGGGAAAGCCTCGTAGGTTGGTTCAAGGTATTT. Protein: CATWESLVGWFKVF.

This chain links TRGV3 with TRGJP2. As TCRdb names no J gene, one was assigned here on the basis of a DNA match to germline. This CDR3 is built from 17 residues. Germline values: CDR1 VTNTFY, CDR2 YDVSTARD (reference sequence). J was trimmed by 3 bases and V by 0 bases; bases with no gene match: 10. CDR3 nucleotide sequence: TGTGCCACCTGGGACAGGCGGTGTAGGGGTAGTGATTGGATCAAGACGTTT. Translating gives CATWDRRCRGSDWIKTF.

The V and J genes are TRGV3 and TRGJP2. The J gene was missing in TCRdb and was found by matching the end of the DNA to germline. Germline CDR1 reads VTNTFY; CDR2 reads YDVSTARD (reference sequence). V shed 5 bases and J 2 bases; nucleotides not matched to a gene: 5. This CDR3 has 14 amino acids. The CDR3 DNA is TGTGCCACCTGGGTCTTGAGTAGTGATTGGATCAAGACGTTT. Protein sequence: CATWVLSSDWIKTF.

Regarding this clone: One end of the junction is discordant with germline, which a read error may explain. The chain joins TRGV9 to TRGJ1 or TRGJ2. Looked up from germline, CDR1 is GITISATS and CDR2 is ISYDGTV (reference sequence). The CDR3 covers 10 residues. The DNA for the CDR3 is TGCGCCTTGAATTATTATAAGAAACTCTTT. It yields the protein CALNYYKKLF.

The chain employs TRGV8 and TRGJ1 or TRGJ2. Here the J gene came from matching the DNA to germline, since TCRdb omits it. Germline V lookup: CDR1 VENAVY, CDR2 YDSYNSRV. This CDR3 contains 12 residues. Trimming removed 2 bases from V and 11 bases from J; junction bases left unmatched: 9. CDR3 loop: CATWDKPREKLF. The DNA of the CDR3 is TGTGCCACCTGGGATAAACCCCGAGAGAAACTCTTT.

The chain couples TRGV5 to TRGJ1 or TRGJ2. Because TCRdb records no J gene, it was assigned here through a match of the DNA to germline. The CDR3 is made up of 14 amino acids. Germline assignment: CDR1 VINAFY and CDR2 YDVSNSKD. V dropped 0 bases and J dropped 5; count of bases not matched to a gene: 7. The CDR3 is CATWDRPEDYKKLF. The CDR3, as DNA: TGTGCCACCTGGGACAGGCCCGAAGATTATAAGAAACTCTTT.

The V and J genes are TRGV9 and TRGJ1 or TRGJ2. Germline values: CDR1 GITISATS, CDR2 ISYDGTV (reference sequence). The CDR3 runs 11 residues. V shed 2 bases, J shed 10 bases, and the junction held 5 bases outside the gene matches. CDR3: CALWEEAKKLF. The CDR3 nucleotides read TGTGCCTTGTGGGAGGAGGCGAAGAAACTCTTT.

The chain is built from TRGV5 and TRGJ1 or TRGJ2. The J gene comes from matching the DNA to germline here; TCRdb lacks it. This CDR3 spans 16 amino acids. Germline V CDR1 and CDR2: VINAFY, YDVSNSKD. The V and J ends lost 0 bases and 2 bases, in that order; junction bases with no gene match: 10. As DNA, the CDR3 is TGTGCCACCTGGGACAGGCCGGCGGATTATTATTATAAGAAACTCTTT. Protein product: CATWDRPADYYYKKLF.

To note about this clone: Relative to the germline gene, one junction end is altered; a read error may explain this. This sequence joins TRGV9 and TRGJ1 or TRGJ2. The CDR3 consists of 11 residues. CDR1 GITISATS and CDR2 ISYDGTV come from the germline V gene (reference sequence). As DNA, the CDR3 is TGTGCCGTGGGGGAGGTGCGTCGGAAAATCTTT. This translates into CAVGEVRRKIF.

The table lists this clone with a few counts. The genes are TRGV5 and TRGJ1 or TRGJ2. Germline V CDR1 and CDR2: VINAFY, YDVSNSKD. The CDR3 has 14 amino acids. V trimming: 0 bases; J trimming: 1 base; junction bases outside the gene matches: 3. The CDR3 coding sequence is TGTGCCACCTGGGACAGGCGAAATTATTATAAGAAACTCTTT. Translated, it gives CATWDRRNYYKKLF.

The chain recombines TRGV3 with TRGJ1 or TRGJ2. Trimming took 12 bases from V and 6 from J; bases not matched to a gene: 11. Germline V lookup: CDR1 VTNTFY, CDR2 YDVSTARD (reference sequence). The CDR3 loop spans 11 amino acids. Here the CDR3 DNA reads TGTGCCTTCTGGGACGGTTATAAGAAACTCTTT. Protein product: CAFWDGYKKLF.

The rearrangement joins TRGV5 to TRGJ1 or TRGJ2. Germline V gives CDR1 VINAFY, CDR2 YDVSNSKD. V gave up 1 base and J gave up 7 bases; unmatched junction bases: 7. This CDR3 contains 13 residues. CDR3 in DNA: TGTGCCACCTGGGACAGCCCTAAATATAAGAAACTCTTT. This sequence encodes CATWDSPKYKKLF.

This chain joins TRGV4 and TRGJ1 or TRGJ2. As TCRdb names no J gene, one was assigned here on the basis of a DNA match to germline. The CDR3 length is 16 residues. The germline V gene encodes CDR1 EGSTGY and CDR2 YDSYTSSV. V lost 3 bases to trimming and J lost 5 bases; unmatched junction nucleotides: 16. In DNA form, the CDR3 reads TGTGCCACCTGGGATCGCCAAACCCTTACCGATTATAAGAAACTCTTT. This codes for CATWDRQTLTDYKKLF.

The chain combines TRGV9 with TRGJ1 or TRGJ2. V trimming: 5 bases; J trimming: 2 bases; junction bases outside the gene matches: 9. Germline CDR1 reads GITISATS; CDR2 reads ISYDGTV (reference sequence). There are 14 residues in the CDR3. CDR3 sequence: CALWARADYYKKLF. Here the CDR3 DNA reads TGTGCCTTGTGGGCCCGCGCCGATTATTATAAGAAACTCTTT.

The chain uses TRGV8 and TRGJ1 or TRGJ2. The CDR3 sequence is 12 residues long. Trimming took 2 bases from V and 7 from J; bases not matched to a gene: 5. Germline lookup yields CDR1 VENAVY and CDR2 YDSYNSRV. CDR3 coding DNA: TGTGCCACCTGGGATAATGGGTATAAGAAACTCTTT. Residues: CATWDNGYKKLF.